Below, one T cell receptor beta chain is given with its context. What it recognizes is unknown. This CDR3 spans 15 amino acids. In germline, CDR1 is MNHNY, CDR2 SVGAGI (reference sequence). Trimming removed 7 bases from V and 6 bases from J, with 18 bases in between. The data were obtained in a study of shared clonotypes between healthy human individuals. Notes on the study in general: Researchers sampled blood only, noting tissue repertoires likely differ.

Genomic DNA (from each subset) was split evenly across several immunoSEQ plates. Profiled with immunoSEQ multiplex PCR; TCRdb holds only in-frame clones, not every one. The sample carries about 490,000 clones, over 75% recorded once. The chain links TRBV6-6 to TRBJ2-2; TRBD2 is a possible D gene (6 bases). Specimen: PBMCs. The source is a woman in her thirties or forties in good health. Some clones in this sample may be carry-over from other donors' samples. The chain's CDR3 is CASNSGEAPPGELFF. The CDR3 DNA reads TGTGCCAGCAATTCCGGGGAGGCTCCCCCCGGGGAGCTGTTTTTT.